This TCR beta chain was obtained from a study of cytomegalovirus exposure and HLA in healthy donors. About the research overall: An earlier analysis identified fewer than 130 million unique TCR beta sequences in about 200 million T cells. Broader study findings: A few CMV-associated chains were confirmed in vitro to be specific for CMV antigens. For most TCR beta V segments, an earlier analysis put the productive rate at about 87% or about 30% of the time. There were some public TCRs occurring in many donors, but most TCR sequences were rare.

PCR employed 60 Vbeta and 13 Jbeta primers. The repertoire was sequenced with immunoSEQ multiplex PCR; TCRdb's copy has only in-frame clones and lacks some. The data show roughly 250,000 clones, with 84% seen just once and 2% to 2.5% held by the top ten. This CDR3 contains 16 residues. With 1 base clipped from V and 1 base from J, the junction kept 6 bases outside the gene matches. Germline CDR1 and CDR2: SGHAT and FQNNGV. Of note for this clone: As yet, its antigen is unknown.

This chain joins TRBV11-2 and TRBJ1-2; TRBD1 matches 7 bases. The receptor comes from a woman aged 40 to 55 in good health and CMV-seropositive. The sequencing input was PBMCs. The CDR3: CASSLGPGTDNYGYTF. CDR3 DNA: TGTGCCAGCAGCTTAGGTCCCGGGACAGATAACTATGGCTACACCTTC.